Below, one T cell receptor beta chain is given with its context. These data originate in a study of technical replicates of blood from a few donors. Sequencing was performed with immunoSEQ multiplex PCR; in TCRdb, only in-frame clones are kept and a portion is missing. This table has approximately 13,000 clones, around 85% appearing once. With V trimmed by 1 base and J by 4 bases, 4 bases remained unmatched. The CDR3 contains 14 residues. CDR1 and CDR2 from the germline V gene are MGHRA and YSYEKL. The clonotype was recovered from a human donor in good health. Sequencing used PBMCs. This chain joins TRBV4-1 and TRBJ2-7, with 7 bases lining up with TRBD2. In DNA, the CDR3 is TGCGCCAGCAGCCAAGGGGAGGGGCGTTACGAGCAGTACTTC. As protein: CASSQGEGRYEQYF.